This note documents a single T cell receptor (beta chain) sequence. No antigen is known for it. No much larger clone exists at a distance of one base, and base qualities are not known. The record originates from a study of OX40 agonist ivuxolimab in advanced cancers. Regarding the study in general: Ivuxolimab was a fully human IgG2 agonistic monoclonal antibody targeting the costimulatory receptor OX40 (CD134). Intravenous ivuxolimab was administered to patients every 2 weeks at six dose levels: 0.01, 0.1, 0.3, 1.5, 3 and 10 mg/kg. Of the 50 to 55 patients in dose escalation, 19 had hepatocellular carcinoma, some 15 had melanoma, 9 had renal cell carcinoma and 9 had head and neck cancer. The dose-escalation cohort was about 87% male with a mean age of roughly 62 years, ranging from about 23 to 85. Prior anti-PD-1, anti-PD-L1 or anti-CTLA-4 therapy was permitted, and about two fifths of dose-escalation patients had received checkpoint inhibitors. Partial responses were achieved by three dose-escalation patients, of whom one had hepatocellular carcinoma and two had cutaneous melanoma. The purpose of peripheral TCRbeta sequencing was to test whether ivuxolimab changed TCR sequence diversity and led to clonal T-cell expansion. The paper describes the monotherapy dose-escalation part (N = 52 patients) of the phase I trial of ivuxolimab. Overall study outcomes, separate from this receptor: The antigen specificity of the clonally expanded peripheral T cells was not determined. Low levels of normalized T-cell clonal expansion were also seen in some nonresponding patients. In the 0.1-3.0 mg/kg groups, partial responders were among the patients with the lowest normalized peripheral clonal expansion, particularly in CD8+ T cells. After ivuxolimab, expanded clones were on average more numerous among CD8+ T cells than among CD4+ T cells. At doses from 0.1 to 3.0 mg/kg, clonal expansion was seen in both CD4+ and CD8+ blood T cells between baseline and week 6.

CDR1 and CDR2 are read off the germline V gene (reference sequence) as MNHNY and SVGAGI. The CDR3, cysteine through phenylalanine, is 13 amino acids long. The retained sequence is limited to the CDR3, 39 bases, with the frame set at the first base. Cut back by 0 bases and 7 bases, the V and J ends lie 7 bases apart. Patients with autoimmune disease history or receiving systemic immunosuppression were excluded from the trial. In every dose cohort, peripheral blood was drawn for TCR sequencing at baseline, cycle 4 day 1, and cycle 7 day 1. The samples were taken from a phase I, first-in-human, multicenter, open-label dose-escalation trial of ivuxolimab. Adults with locally advanced or metastatic melanoma, renal cell, hepatocellular, or head and neck squamous cell carcinoma were enrolled in the trial. Before TCR sequencing, CD4+ and CD8+ T cells were separately sorted from peripheral blood. Genomic DNA was isolated from the sorted cells so that the TCRbeta CDR3 region could be sequenced. The immunoSEQ Assay was used for sequencing of TCRbeta CDR3 regions. As stored in TCRdb, this immuneACCESS dataset retains in-frame rearrangements with V and J assigned. A fraction of the clones does not appear; measured against another copy, unresolved V genes explain less than half of the discrepancy, and the remainder lacks a known reason. The sample includes roughly 60,000 clones, with around 89% observed a single time. Of the sample, around an eighth is held by the ten largest clones.

This specimen was CD4+ or CD8+ T cells sorted from blood, taken in a trial of the OX40 agonist ivuxolimab. The TCR sequence derives from an adult with an advanced solid tumor such as melanoma, head and neck, liver or kidney cancer. The sequence joins TRBV6-6 to TRBJ2-1, with TRBD1 tentatively as D gene (5 bases match). The DNA reads TGTGCCAGCAGTTACTCCGCAGGGAATGAGCAGTTCTTC. The translation is CASSYSAGNEQFF.